This TCR beta chain was found in a study of siplizumab effects on memory and regulatory T cells (dated by TCRdb to the late 2010s). Broadly, across the study: The study examined how the anti-CD2 antibody siplizumab affects alloreactive T-cell subsets in allogeneic mixed lymphocyte reactions built from human PBMCs. The paper's findings and limits, for the study overall: Because sequences below about 10^-5 frequency were poorly captured, only a minor fraction of alloreactive clones could be mapped to unstimulated subsets. Unstimulated naive T cells appeared to be more diverse than memory T cells, and naive cells seemed to make a substantial contribution to the alloresponse. Roughly 80-97% of proliferating CD4+ or CD8+ clones could not be assigned a naive or memory phenotype. Whether proliferating Tregs from siplizumab cultures were suppressive was not functionally confirmed. The cumulative frequency of alloreactive sequences that could be traced back to unstimulated CD4+ memory T cells was significantly reduced by siplizumab. In reactions with siplizumab, an average of about 69% of mappable alloreactive CD4+ clones were Treg-derived, compared with 26.9% in control reactions.

Libraries came from the immunoSEQ multiplex PCR assay. Roughly 100,000 TCR templates per sample were assayed on the deep sequencing platform. Genomic DNA extracted from sorted T cells was used for TCRbeta CDR3 sequencing. The authors' pipeline ran thus. The R programming language was used for the clonal analysis of the TCRbeta CDR3 data. Alloreactive CD4+ and CD8+ clones were defined by comparing unstimulated samples with post-reaction CFSE-low samples. Regulatory or non-regulatory origin of alloreactive CD4+ clones was assigned by matching sequences to the sorted unstimulated Treg and non-Treg repertoires. This immuneACCESS table, as held by TCRdb, lists in-frame sequences with V and J called but not all clones. Of the missing ones, under half trace to an unresolved V gene in checked studies; the others have no known cause. That table gives V, J and clone size, and the DNA gave D and trimming. Present in this sample are about 110,000 clones, more than 85% of which were seen just once. About 0.32% of the sample is in the top ten clones.

There are 16 amino acids in the CDR3, from cysteine to phenylalanine inclusive. Kept here is only the CDR3 DNA, which spans 48 bases and is read in frame from base 1. Reading the germline V gene (reference sequence) gives CDR1 LNHDA and CDR2 SQIVND. A distance of 14 bases separates the germline ends of V and J, which lose 3 bases and 0 bases respectively. TCRbeta CDR3 sequencing was performed on sorted unstimulated T cells and on proliferating T cells recovered from mixed lymphocyte reactions. Fresh whole blood from fewer than 11 HLA-typed healthy donors was used to isolate PBMCs. A note on this clone: Its cognate antigen has yet to be identified. No base quality information exists; no much larger clone differs at one position.

Specimen: CD4+ T cells sorted from blood. The source is a human donor in good health. The chain uses TRBV19 and TRBJ1-1, with a weak D call of TRBD1 (5 bases match). The DNA reads as follows: TGTGCCAGTAGTATGGGGCCAGGGAGCATGAACACTGAAGCTTTCTTT. The encoded protein is CASSMGPGSMNTEAFF.